The 16 T cell receptor beta chains below were found in one sample sequenced in a study of T cell responses to AZD1222 COVID-19 vaccine. Produced via immunoSEQ multiplex PCR; TCRdb's table is partial and in-frame only. This sample carries about 130,000 clones, 94% of them seen once, and the ten largest clones take roughly 7%. The sample here was peripheral blood, taken on day 0 of AZD1222 vaccination. Receptors were obtained from an adult in good health.

V usage is TRBV4-3 and J usage is TRBJ2-7; 7 bases are shared with TRBD2. The germline gives CDR1 LGHNA, CDR2 YSLEER. J was trimmed by 3 bases and V by 0 bases; bases with no gene match: 8. CDR3 length: 16 amino acids. CDR3: CASSQDPSGNRYEQYF. The DNA of the CDR3 is TGCGCCAGCAGCCAAGACCCAAGCGGGAATCGCTACGAGCAGTACTTC.

V gene TRBV9 combines with J gene TRBJ2-2; D not resolved. The V gene's germline CDR1 is SGDLS and CDR2 YYNGEE. This CDR3 is 14 amino acids long. V lost 2 bases and J 1 base, leaving 6 bases between the germline ends. The DNA of the CDR3 is TGTGCCAGCAGCGTTGCAGAGAACACCGGGGAGCTGTTTTTT. It translates to CASSVAENTGELFF.

The chain joins TRBV7-2 to TRBJ2-7; the match to TRBD2 covers 9 bases. Germline assignment: CDR1 SGHTA and CDR2 FQGNSA. The junction had 11 bases not matched to a gene; V was cut back by 2 bases and J by 6 bases. The CDR3 runs to 16 residues. CDR3: CASSLTPGLAQGEQYF. Here the CDR3 DNA reads TGTGCCAGCAGCTTAACCCCGGGACTAGCACAGGGCGAGCAGTACTTC.

The CDR3 DNA reads as TGTGCCAGCAGTTCCAGCACAGATACGCAGTATTTT. As protein: CASSSSTDTQYF. V usage is TRBV6-2 or TRBV6-3 and J usage is TRBJ2-3; D unresolved. V lost 4 bases and J lost 0, with 2 bases in between. This CDR3 has 12 amino acids. CDR1 and CDR2 from the germline V gene are MNHEY and SVGEGT.

This clone was seen just once. The J gene is TRBJ2-7, the V gene TRBV7-9; 10 bases are shared with TRBD2. V was pared by 6 bases and J by 5 bases, with 13 bases of the junction left unmatched. Germline loops: CDR1 SEHNR, CDR2 FQNEAQ (reference sequence). The CDR3 contains 16 residues. The CDR3 loop reads CASSDTSGGTSDEQYF. DNA for the CDR3: TGTGCCAGCAGTGATACGTCGGGGGGGACTAGCGACGAGCAGTACTTC.

The rearrangement uses TRBV1 and TRBJ2-2; the table's D call of TRBD2 was not tested on the DNA. TRBV1 is recorded as a pseudogene. CDR3 size: 19 residues. This CDR3 is CTSSQLKWRSSDNTGELFF. CDR3 bases: TGCACCAGCAGCCAACTAAAATGGCGTTCTAGCGACAACACCGGGGAGCTGTTTTTT.

This clone showed up just a few times. The chain has TRBV18 and TRBJ1-6; TRBD1 is a possible D gene (6 bases). This CDR3 has 17 residues. Germline lookup yields CDR1 KGHSH and CDR2 LQKENI. V was clipped by 2 bases and J by 10 bases, with 21 bases between them. CDR3 region: CASSPREQGDASSPLHF. CDR3 DNA sequence: TGTGCCAGCTCACCAAGAGAACAGGGAGATGCATCATCACCCCTCCACTTT.

This sequence joins TRBV19 and TRBJ2-1; TRBD2 aligns across 11 bases. This CDR3 is 15 amino acids long. V gave up 5 bases and J gave up 8 bases; unmatched junction bases: 8. Germline CDR1 reads LNHDA; CDR2 reads SQIVND (reference sequence). CDR3 amino acids: CASSELAGDAYEQFF. The CDR3 DNA sequence: TGTGCCAGTAGTGAACTAGCGGGAGATGCATATGAGCAGTTCTTC.

This chain uses TRBV7-8 with TRBJ1-2; 9 nucleotides agree with TRBD1. After removal of 5 bases from V and 4 bases from J, the junction contained 8 bases not matched to a gene. Germline CDR1 is SGHVS and CDR2 is FQNEAQ. This CDR3 spans 15 amino acids. The CDR3 DNA reads TGTGCCAGCAGCCCCTCAGGACAGGGGATCTATGGCTACACCTTC. The encoded protein is CASSPSGQGIYGYTF.

This clone was seen once. The chain links TRBV7-2 to TRBJ2-5, with D perhaps matching TRBD1 (6 bases). With 0 bases removed from V and 5 bases from J, the gap between germline ends came to 16 bases. Germline V gene sequence: CDR1 SGHTA, CDR2 FQGNSA. This CDR3 region has 16 residues. CDR3 bases: TGTGCCAGCAGCTTAGCAGTCGGCAGGGGATGGGAGACCCAGTACTTC. Encoded protein: CASSLAVGRGWETQYF.

The V call is TRBV19, the J call TRBJ2-7; 7 nucleotides agree with TRBD2. Per germline, CDR1 LNHDA and CDR2 SQIVND (reference sequence). Trimming removed 7 bases from V and 4 bases from J; junction bases left unmatched: 13. The length of the CDR3 is 15 residues. The CDR3: CASKLRASGLYEQYF. CDR3 DNA sequence: TGTGCCAGTAAGCTGAGGGCTAGCGGATTATACGAGCAGTACTTC.

The J gene is TRBJ2-7, the V gene TRBV7-9; the D is unclear. Trimming shortened V by 1 base and J by 5 bases, and 9 bases separated the two germline ends. The CDR3 loop spans 13 amino acids. Germline CDR1 is SEHNR and CDR2 is FQNEAQ (reference sequence). The CDR3 reads CASSLVGSHEQYF. In DNA form, the CDR3 reads TGTGCCAGCAGCTTAGTAGGTTCCCACGAGCAGTACTTC.

The sample holds a few counts of this clone. This rearrangement joins TRBV6-1 to TRBJ2-7; 10 nucleotides align to TRBD2. This CDR3 region has 16 residues. Germline V gene data show CDR1 as MNHNS and CDR2 as SASEGT. The junction had 12 bases not matched to a gene; V was cut back by 4 bases and J by 6 bases. CDR3 nucleotides: TGTGCCAGCAGTGCCGAGGAGCGGGAGGGGTATAGCGAGCAGTACTTC. Protein product: CASSAEEREGYSEQYF.

CDR3 sequence reads: CASSSPGAQNTEAFF. The CDR3 region has the DNA TGTGCCAGCAGTTCCCCAGGGGCCCAGAACACTGAAGCTTTCTTT. This chain links TRBV28 with TRBJ1-1, with D perhaps TRBD1 (6 bases). The length of the CDR3 is 15 residues. V lost 4 bases, J lost 1 base, and 13 bases lay in between. Germline assignment: CDR1 MDHEN and CDR2 SYDVKM.

This rearrangement joins TRBV18 to TRBJ2-7; unclear D gene. The CDR3 spans 16 residues. V was clipped by 2 bases and J by 0 bases, with 14 bases between them. Per the germline V gene, CDR1 is KGHSH and CDR2 is LQKENI. The CDR3 loop is CASSPMSRTSSYEQYF. In DNA form, the CDR3 reads TGTGCCAGCTCACCAATGTCTAGGACGAGCTCCTACGAGCAGTACTTC. The full variable domain, rest sourced from reference TRBV18 and TRBJ2-7, is NAGVMQNPRHLVRRRGQEARLRCSPMKGHSHVYWYRQLPEEGLKFMVYLQKENIIDESGMPKERFSAEFPKEGPSILRIQQVVRGDSAAYFCASSPMSRTSSYEQYFGPGTRLTVT.

The gene calls are TRBV28 and TRBJ1-5; D might be TRBD1 (6 bases). Deletions cut 2 bases from V and 2 bases from J, with 10 bases between. CDR3 length: 15 amino acids. Germline CDR1 MDHEN, CDR2 SYDVKM. CDR3 residues: CASSLAAGGNQPQHF. CDR3 sequence (DNA): TGTGCCAGCAGTTTAGCGGCAGGGGGCAATCAGCCCCAGCATTTT.